The clone carrying this T cell receptor (beta chain) was counted at least ten times. The sample's time point: before trial treatment. Enrollment required an advanced solid tumor negative for tumor-infiltrating lymphocytes. These data are taken from a study of low-dose radiotherapy and immunotherapy resistance in tumors. At the level of the study: Cohort 2's total reached 13 Gy over 26 weeks, at 1 Gy per fraction every two weeks. Patients were on oral aspirin 300 mg taken daily for four cycles from cycle 1 day 1.

Alpha- and beta-chain coverage of first-strand cDNA came from TRAV- and TRBV-specific primers. TCR amplification involved approximately 20 PCR cycles with a constant-region primer and V-primer adapter. One entry per CDR3 protein results from TCRdb running MiXCR on the reads. The sample has 100,000 or so distinct CDR3 sequences, more than 7.5% seen once; the top ten hold under 1.1%. This sequence was found in a male donor with prostate cancer. The material was PBMCs, obtained before treatment.

This CDR3 reads CASSFNSKETQYF. CDR3 nucleotides: TGTGCCAGCAGTTTTAACAGCAAAGAGACCCAGTACTTC. The chain couples TRBV25-1 to TRBJ2-5; unclear D gene. Trimming cost V 5 bases and J 3 bases, with 10 bases left between them. Germline values: CDR1 MGHDK, CDR2 SYGVNS. CDR3 length equals 13 residues.